One TCR beta chain is described in this entry. V gave up 1 base and J gave up 0 bases, with 7 bases separating them. This CDR3 is 15 amino acids long. CDR1 and CDR2 from the germline V gene are MGHDK and SYGVNS. The sample is drawn from a study of Ad26.COV2.S vaccination and SARS-CoV-2 variants. In the study overall: Among those in the COV1001 Ad26.COV2.S trial arm was the donor. Administration of Ad26.COV2.S was intramuscular, either once or twice 56 days apart.

The treatment denotes: 15 to 20 received Ad26.COV2.S at low or high dose, single or two shots; about five received placebo; per-sample allocation not given. Sample collection was performed on day 63 after the first vaccine or placebo injection. Clones were read by immunoSEQ multiplex PCR, and TCRdb kept only the in-frame ones, dropping some. The profile shows some 420,000 clones, around 87% of them singletons. The V call is TRBV25-1, the J call TRBJ1-5, with D unresolved. Sequenced here: peripheral blood, sampled in a trial of Ad26.COV2.S vaccine versus placebo. This clonotype was sampled from a person between 18 and 65 years old who received the Ad26.COV2.S COVID-19 vaccine or a placebo. The chain's CDR3 is CASSESGYSNQPQHF. CDR3 nucleotide sequence: TGTGCCAGCAGTGAATCGGGGTATAGCAATCAGCCCCAGCATTTT.